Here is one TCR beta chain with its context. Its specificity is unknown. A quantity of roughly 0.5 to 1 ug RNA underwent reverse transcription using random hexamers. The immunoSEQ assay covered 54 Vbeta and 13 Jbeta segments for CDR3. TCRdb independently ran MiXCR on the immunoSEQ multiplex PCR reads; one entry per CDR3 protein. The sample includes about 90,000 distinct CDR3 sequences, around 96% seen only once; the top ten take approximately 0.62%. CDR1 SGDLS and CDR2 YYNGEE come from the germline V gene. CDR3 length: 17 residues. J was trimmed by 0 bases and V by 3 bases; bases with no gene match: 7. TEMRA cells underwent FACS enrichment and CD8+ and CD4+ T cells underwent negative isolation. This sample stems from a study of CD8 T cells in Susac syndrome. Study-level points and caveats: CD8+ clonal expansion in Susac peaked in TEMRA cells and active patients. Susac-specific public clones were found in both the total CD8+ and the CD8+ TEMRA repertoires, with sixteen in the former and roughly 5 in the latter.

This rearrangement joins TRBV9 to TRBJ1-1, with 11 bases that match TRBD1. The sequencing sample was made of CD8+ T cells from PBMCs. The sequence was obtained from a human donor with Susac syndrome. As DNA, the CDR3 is TGTGCCAGCAGCGCGGGACAGGGGGTCGACATGAACACTGAAGCTTTCTTT. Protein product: CASSAGQGVDMNTEAFF.